The 22 T cell receptor beta chains listed next were all sequenced from one sample in a study of shared clonotypes between healthy human individuals. The protocol was immunoSEQ multiplex PCR, while the TCRdb copy is restricted to in-frame clones and leaves out a portion. The top ten hold about 1.5% of the sample, which has about 1 million clones, around 76% seen once. The material sequenced was memory CD4+ T cells sorted from blood. The sample's subset: CD45RA-negative fraction. These receptors were collected from a man younger than 30 in good health.

V usage is TRBV7-2 and J usage is TRBJ1-6, with D maybe TRBD1 (6 bases). The CDR3 consists of 15 residues. Germline V CDR1 and CDR2: SGHTA, FQGNSA. V lost 4 bases and J 7 bases, leaving 14 bases between the germline ends. The CDR3 DNA follows: TGTGCCAGCAGCTCTCGGACAGCCACCAATTCACCCCTCCACTTT. This gives the protein CASSSRTATNSPLHF.

J is TRBJ2-1 and V is TRBV25-1; 12 bases are shared with TRBD2. Germline V gene lookup returns CDR1 MGHDK and CDR2 SYGVNS. The CDR3 is made up of 16 amino acids. Germline trimming cut 3 bases from V and 7 bases from J; bases unmatched to any gene: 7. CDR3 region: CASSDLAGGPRNEQFF. CDR3 sequence (DNA): TGTGCCAGCAGTGACCTAGCGGGAGGGCCGAGGAATGAGCAGTTCTTC. The full variable domain, with the rest looked up from reference TRBV25-1 and TRBJ2-1, is EADIYQTPRYLVIGTGKKITLECSQTMGHDKMYWYQQDPGMELHLIHYSYGVNSTEKGDLSSESTVSRIRTEHFPLTLESARPSHTSQYLCASSDLAGGPRNEQFFGPGTRLTVL.

The V gene is TRBV11-2, the J gene TRBJ2-5; 11 nucleotides match TRBD1. The J segment lost 7 bases and the V segment lost 6 bases, leaving 4 bases of the junction unmatched. The V gene's germline CDR1 is SGHAT and CDR2 FQNNGV. This CDR3 has 13 residues. The CDR3 DNA sequence: TGTGCCAGCAGTGGACAGGGGGCGGGGACCCAGTACTTC. Translating gives CASSGQGAGTQYF.

The gene calls are TRBV28 and TRBJ2-5; D gene uncertain. CDR3 length: 17 residues. CDR1 is MDHEN, CDR2 SYDVKM, per germline. The V gene lost 3 bases and the J gene lost 1 base, with 18 bases spanning the gap. The CDR3 region is CASSFGRIASGQETQYF. In nucleotides, the CDR3 is TGTGCCAGCAGTTTTGGCAGGATCGCTAGTGGCCAAGAGACCCAGTACTTC. The full variable domain, completed using reference TRBV28 and TRBJ2-5, is DVKVTQSSRYLVKRTGEKVFLECVQDMDHENMFWYRQDPGLGLRLIYFSYDVKMKEKGDIPEGYSVSREKKERFSLILESASTNQTSMYLCASSFGRIASGQETQYFGPGTRLLVL.

The chain is built from TRBV5-1 and TRBJ2-3, with TRBD2 matching over 8 bases. This CDR3 is 16 amino acids long. V shed 0 bases and J 4 bases; nucleotides not matched to a gene: 7. The V gene's germline CDR1 is SGHRS and CDR2 YFSETQ. CDR3 sequence: CASSLVGGADSDTQYF. CDR3 nucleotide sequence: TGCGCCAGCAGCTTGGTCGGGGGGGCCGACTCAGATACGCAGTATTTT.

This clone was observed once. Other DNA sequences of this sample code for an identical CDR3. This chain links TRBV6-5 with TRBJ2-7; no clear D. CDR3 length: 13 amino acids. Germline CDR1 and CDR2: MNHEY and SVGAGI. The V end lost 8 bases, the J end lost 2 bases, and 13 bases lay between the germline ends. This CDR3 reads CASRGSGTYEQYF. The CDR3 bases are TGTGCCAGCCGAGGCTCAGGAACCTACGAGCAGTACTTC.

V and J are TRBV5-1 and TRBJ2-5; the D gene could be TRBD1 or TRBD2 (5 bases each). Trimming pared 4 bases from V and 0 bases from J, leaving 7 bases between. The CDR3 is made up of 13 amino acids. Germline CDR1 reads SGHRS; CDR2 reads YFSETQ. CDR3 loop: CASSTGHQETQYF. In DNA form, the CDR3 reads TGCGCCAGCAGCACGGGACACCAAGAGACCCAGTACTTC.

The rearrangement uses TRBV6-6 and TRBJ2-5; D not certain. Germline values: CDR1 MNHNY, CDR2 SVGAGI (reference sequence). The CDR3 covers 15 residues. The V end was cut by 0 bases, the J end by 1 base, with 9 bases between. The CDR3 coding sequence is TGTGCCAGCAGTTACTCCAGGTTTGTCCAAGAGACCCAGTACTTC. Protein: CASSYSRFVQETQYF.

The chain combines TRBV5-6 with TRBJ2-5; D gene uncertain. Per germline, CDR1 SGHDT and CDR2 YYEEEE. The CDR3 covers 14 residues. The V gene lost 5 bases and the J gene lost 1 base, with 12 bases spanning the gap. The CDR3 DNA is TGTGCCAGCAGTTCCTTCGGCCTCCAAGAGACCCAGTACTTC. It codes for CASSSFGLQETQYF. Together with reference TRBV5-6 and TRBJ2-5, the CDR3 gives the full variable domain: DAGVTQSPTHLIKTRGQQVTLRCSPKSGHDTVSWYQQALGQGPQFIFQYYEEEERQRGNFPDRFSGHQFPNYSSELNVNALLLGDSALYLCASSSFGLQETQYFGPGTRLLVL.

V gene TRBV27 combines with J gene TRBJ1-4, with D possibly matching TRBD1 (5 bases). Germline V gives CDR1 MNHEY, CDR2 SMNVEV (reference sequence). This CDR3 is 13 amino acids long. V lost 8 bases to trimming and J lost 8 bases, with 15 bases between them. The CDR3 region has the DNA TGTGCCAGCCGGAGGCGGGGCGGCGAAAAACTGTTTTTT. The encoded protein is CASRRRGGEKLFF.

This clone appeared a single time. The chain employs TRBV6-6 and TRBJ1-2; 9 bases are a match to TRBD1. The length of the CDR3 is 15 residues. Unmatched junction bases numbered 11, after V lost 6 bases and J lost 6 bases. The V gene's germline CDR1 is MNHNY and CDR2 SVGAGI (reference sequence). In DNA form, the CDR3 reads TGTGCCAGCAGCGCCGCCGGGACAGGGAGTAATGGCTACACCTTC. Translating it yields CASSAAGTGSNGYTF.

This sequence joins TRBV6-1 and TRBJ1-6, with 7 nucleotides matching TRBD1. CDR1 is MNHNS and CDR2 is SASEGT in the germline V gene. The CDR3 has 14 amino acids. Trimming removed 11 bases from V and 8 bases from J; junction bases left unmatched: 12. For the CDR3, the DNA is TGTGCCTCCACTGCCACAGGGGCGTATTCACCCCTCCACTTT. This translates into CASTATGAYSPLHF.

CDR3 amino acids: CASRRTGGIYEQYF. DNA for the CDR3: TGTGCCAGCAGGCGGACAGGGGGCATCTACGAGCAGTACTTC. The chain is built from TRBV28 and TRBJ2-7; 11 nucleotides line up with TRBD1. CDR1 MDHEN and CDR2 SYDVKM come from the germline V gene. The V and J ends lost 6 bases and 3 bases, in that order; junction bases with no gene match: 4. CDR3 length: 14 amino acids.

The chain uses TRBV2 and TRBJ2-3; 10 nucleotides line up with TRBD2. V lost 8 bases and J lost 0; bases outside the gene matches: 8. CDR1 and CDR2 (germline): SNHLY, FYNNEI. The CDR3 totals 16 residues. DNA for the CDR3: TGTGCCAGCCGGAGGGGACTAGCGCCTAGCACAGATACGCAGTATTTT. Encoded protein: CASRRGLAPSTDTQYF.

The V gene is TRBV10-2, the J gene TRBJ1-2; 7 bases are shared with TRBD1. The CDR3 runs to 15 residues. The V gene's germline CDR1 is WSHSY and CDR2 SAAADI. V lost 3 bases, J lost 5 bases, and 9 bases stayed unmatched. CDR3 residues: CASSDGRGKPYGYTF. Here the CDR3 DNA reads TGCGCCAGCAGTGATGGCAGGGGGAAACCTTATGGCTACACCTTC.

The chain carries TRBV6-1 and TRBJ2-5; a weak D match, TRBD1 (6 bases). This CDR3 comprises 13 residues. CDR1 MNHNS and CDR2 SASEGT come from the germline V gene. V dropped 8 bases and J dropped 2 bases, with 12 bases sitting between them. The CDR3 DNA follows: TGTGCCAGCGTCCTAACAGGGCAAGAGACCCAGTACTTC. Protein sequence: CASVLTGQETQYF.

The chain uses TRBV2 and TRBJ2-2; D gene ambiguous. Germline CDR1 SNHLY, CDR2 FYNNEI. This CDR3 region has 13 residues. The V end lost 8 bases, the J end lost 2 bases, and 9 bases lay between the germline ends. The CDR3 DNA reads TGTGCCAGCCCAGACCTTAACACCGGGGAGCTGTTTTTT. Translated: CASPDLNTGELFF.

The V and J genes are TRBV2 and TRBJ1-1; maybe TRBD1 (5 bases). The CDR3 consists of 12 residues. Germline values: CDR1 SNHLY, CDR2 FYNNEI. V lost 6 bases to trimming and J lost 5 bases, with 10 bases between them. This CDR3 reads CASSMSGTEAFF. The DNA for the CDR3 is TGTGCCAGCAGCATGTCAGGGACTGAAGCTTTCTTT.

The rearrangement links TRBV2 to TRBJ1-1, with D possibly matching TRBD1 (5 bases). Germline assignment: CDR1 SNHLY and CDR2 FYNNEI. V was cut by 4 bases and J by 10 bases, with 19 bases left in between. This CDR3 spans 14 amino acids. The CDR3 DNA is TGTGCCAGCAGTGGGGACTTAGGGCACGCGGGAGCTTTCTTT. This gives the protein CASSGDLGHAGAFF. The whole variable domain, filled in from reference TRBV2 and TRBJ1-1, reads EPEVTQTPSHQVTQMGQEVILRCVPISNHLYFYWYRQILGQKVEFLVSFYNNEISEKSEIFDDQFSVERPDGSNFTLKIRSTKLEDSAMYFCASSGDLGHAGAFFGQGTRLTVV.

The V call is TRBV5-1, the J call TRBJ2-7, with D tentatively TRBD1 (5 bases). The V gene lost 0 bases and the J gene lost 0 bases, with 16 bases spanning the gap. Germline CDR1 and CDR2: SGHRS and YFSETQ. The CDR3 extends over 17 amino acids. CDR3 coding DNA: TGCGCCAGCAGCTTGGTGTTTGGCCAGGGCTACTCCTACGAGCAGTACTTC. Its protein product is CASSLVFGQGYSYEQYF. The full variable domain, in which reference TRBV5-1 and TRBJ2-7 provide the parts outside the CDR3, is KAGVTQTPRYLIKTRGQQVTLSCSPISGHRSVSWYQQTPGQGLQFLFEYFSETQRNKGNFPGRFSGRQFSNSRSEMNVSTLELGDSALYLCASSLVFGQGYSYEQYFGPGTRLTVT.

The rearrangement uses TRBV6-5 and TRBJ2-5; D perhaps matches TRBD1 (5 bases). The end of the DNA aligns better with TRBJ2-7, so the J call may be wrong. CDR1 is MNHEY, CDR2 SVGAGI, per germline. The CDR3 contains 14 residues. The CDR3 nucleotides are TGTGCCAGCAGTTACTCCCCGTGGGGCCACGAGCAGTACTTC. It is translated as CASSYSPWGHEQYF.

This clone showed up just a few times. The chain combines TRBV18 with TRBJ1-2; D call uncertain. There are 14 residues in the CDR3. V lost 4 bases to trimming and J lost 4 bases, with 13 bases between them. Germline-derived CDR1 and CDR2 are KGHSH and LQKENI. DNA for the CDR3: TGTGCCAGCTCACAGGAGGAGAAATTCTATGGCTACACCTTC. It codes for CASSQEEKFYGYTF.